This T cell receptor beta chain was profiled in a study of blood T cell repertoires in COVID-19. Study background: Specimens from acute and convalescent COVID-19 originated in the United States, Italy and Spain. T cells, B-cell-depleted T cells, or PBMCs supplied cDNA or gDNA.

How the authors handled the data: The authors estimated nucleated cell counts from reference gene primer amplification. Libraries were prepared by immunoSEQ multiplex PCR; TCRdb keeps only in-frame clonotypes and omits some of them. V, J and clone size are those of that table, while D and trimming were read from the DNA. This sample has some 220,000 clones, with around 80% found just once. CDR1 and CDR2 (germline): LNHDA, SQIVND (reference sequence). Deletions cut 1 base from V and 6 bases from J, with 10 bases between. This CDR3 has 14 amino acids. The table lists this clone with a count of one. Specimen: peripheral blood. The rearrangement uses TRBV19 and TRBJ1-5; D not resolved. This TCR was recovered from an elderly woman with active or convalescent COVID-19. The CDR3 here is CASSIGAATQPQHF. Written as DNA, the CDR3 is TGTGCCAGTAGTATAGGGGCAGCAACTCAGCCCCAGCATTTT.